The clone carrying this T cell receptor beta chain was seen a handful of times. Its antigen remains unidentified. With 2 bases removed from V and 6 bases from J, the gap between germline ends came to 29 bases. This CDR3 has 19 residues. The V gene's germline CDR1 is KGHSH and CDR2 LQKENI. This sample stems from a study of beta chain features in type 1 diabetes. Expressed TCRB transcripts were sequenced because the entire RNA isolate underwent reverse transcription. The method was immunoSEQ multiplex PCR; TCRdb's version includes in-frame clones alone and lacks a portion of them. This sample yields roughly 350,000 clones, of which over 8.5% are seen a single time; 0.6% belongs to the top ten. Study conclusions and caveats: The study found that naive, central memory and Treg TCRB repertoires appeared more similar in patients than in healthy donors. Cells that show high TCR expression could be over-represented by cDNA sequencing. Among all four CD4+ subsets, Type 1 diabetes patients had TCRB CDR3s that were moderately but significantly shorter.

Sequenced sample: central memory CD4+ T cells from blood. This clonotype was obtained from a man younger than 40 with type 1 diabetes. V is TRBV18 and J is TRBJ2-7; D might be TRBD1 or TRBD2, each matching 6 bases. In DNA, the CDR3 is TGTGCCAGCTCACCAGCCGCTACTTTCTATGGGGGGCAAGGTGGCGAGCAGTACTTC. This encodes CASSPAATFYGGQGGEQYF.